The sequence of this T cell receptor beta chain was determined in a study of T cells in localized non-small cell lung cancer. Study-level findings and limits: Peak T cell clonality was found in uninvolved adjacent lung, exceeding tumor. Appearances in adjacent lung were noted for a median about 50 of the top 100 tumor clones. With higher T cell density in blood came longer overall survival.

On this clone itself: Antigen unknown.

The repertoire was sequenced with immunoSEQ multiplex PCR; TCRdb's copy has only in-frame clones and lacks some. The sample lists over 50,000 clones, 75% to 90% occurring once. Material: peripheral blood, obtained before any cancer treatment. The TCR was taken from a woman aged 40-70 years with stage I lung adenocarcinoma.

The CDR3 DNA follows: TGTGCCAGCAGTGCCAGAGGTGAGAACACTGAAGCTTTCTTT. Its translation is CASSARGENTEAFF. The chain combines TRBV6-1 with TRBJ1-1; D gene ambiguous. The germline V gene has CDR1 MNHNS and CDR2 SASEGT. CDR3 length equals 14 residues. Trimming pared 4 bases from V and 1 base from J, leaving 10 bases between.